The rows below give T cell receptor beta chains drawn from one sample of a study of a mutant IDH1 vaccine in newly diagnosed glioma. Profiling relied on immunoSEQ multiplex PCR, and the TCRdb table lists in-frame clones only, not all of them. The sample yields roughly 86,000 clones, around 92% seen once. Their cognate antigens are unknown. The starting material was PBMCs, obtained from a glioma patient whose treatment included an IDH1 peptide vaccine. The origin of the receptors is a woman aged 45-60 years with glioma. CDR3s include the opening cysteine and the closing phenylalanine or tryptophan. D genes are given only for firm matches. Some rows have no size entry. The others give once, few or many, or a class for an expanded clone.

>NA|TRBJ2-1|TRBV30|NA
TGTGCTCAGTCCCGGGGGCACGAGCAGTTCTTC
CAQSRGHEQFF
>TRBD2|TRBJ2-7|TRBV7-6|NA
TGTGCCAGCAGCTTAGGACTAGCGGGAGGGCCGAGGGCCTACGAGCAGTACTTC
CASSLGLAGGPRAYEQYF
>TRBD1|TRBJ1-1|TRBV6-6|many
TGTGCCAGCAGTCGACAGGGGGCTGAAGCTTTCTTT
CASSRQGAEAFF
>NA|TRBJ2-7|TRBV5-1|NA
TGCGCCAGCAGCTTGGGGGACCCAACCTACGAGCAGTACTTC
CASSLGDPTYEQYF
>NA|TRBJ2-7|TRBV7-3|NA
TGTGCCAGCAGCTTATCCGGCAGTTCCGAGCAGTACTTC
CASSLSGSSEQYF
>NA|TRBJ1-6|TRBV11-2|NA
TGTGCCAGCAGCTCTCTCTGGGGGGAATTAGCCTCACCCCTCCACTTT
CASSSLWGELASPLHF
>NA|TRBJ1-2|TRBV5-5|NA
TGTGCCAGCAGCGTTGATAATGGTGGCTACACCTTC
CASSVDNGGYTF
>NA|TRBJ2-1|TRBV28|NA
TGTGCCAGCAGTCCCCACGAGGGGGGAATAGATGAGCAGTTCTTC
CASSPHEGGIDEQFF
>NA|TRBJ1-1|TRBV30|NA
TGTGCCTGGAGTCCCGGCCTCGGTGGAAGCACTGAAGCTTTCTTT
CAWSPGLGGSTEAFF
>NA|TRBJ2-1|TRBV27|NA
TGTGCCAGCAGTTTATCGTTGGCAGCGGGTCGGTACAATGAGCAGTTCTTC
CASSLSLAAGRYNEQFF
>NA|TRBJ2-7|TRBV27|NA
TGTGCCAGCAGTCGTCCCCCGGGACCGACGGTCTACGAGCAGTACTTC
CASSRPPGPTVYEQYF
>NA|TRBJ1-5|TRBV10-2|NA
TGCGCCAGCAGTGAGTGGGGGGATCAGCCCCAGCATTTT
CASSEWGDQPQHF
>NA|TRBJ1-2|TRBV7-9|NA
TGTGCCAGCAGCCACTTGCGGACGCACCTATCATATGGCTACACCTTC
CASSHLRTHLSYGYTF
>NA|TRBJ2-7|TRBV27|NA
TGTGCCAGCAGTTTAATTGAGGGTGAGCAGTACTTC
CASSLIEGEQYF
>NA|TRBJ1-2|TRBV4-2|NA
TGTGCCAGCAGCCAAGCCGGGACAAAGAATGGCTACACCTTC
CASSQAGTKNGYTF
>TRBD2|TRBJ2-1|TRBV7-9|NA
TGTGCCAGCAGCAGGACTAGCGGGAGTCTCAGTGAGCAGTTCTTC
CASSRTSGSLSEQFF
>NA|TRBJ1-5|TRBV7-9|NA
TGTGCCAGCAGCCTGAGAGGGGGGCCCAATCAGCCCCAGCATTTT
CASSLRGGPNQPQHF
>NA|TRBJ1-5|TRBV2|NA
TGTGCCAGCGCGCGGGACACTAATCAGCCCCAGCATTTT
CASARDTNQPQHF
>TRBD1|TRBJ2-7|TRBV27|NA
TGTGCCAGCAGTTGGGCAGGGGGCAACTACGAGCAGTACTTC
CASSWAGGNYEQYF
>TRBD2|TRBJ2-2|TRBV10-1|NA
TGCGCCAGCAGTGAAGGACTAGCGGGAGGCGGGGAGCTGTTTTTT
CASSEGLAGGGELFF
>NA|TRBJ2-1|TRBV7-3|NA
TGTGCCAGCAGCCCCGGCGGACAGAATGAGCAGTTCTTC
CASSPGGQNEQFF
>TRBD1|TRBJ1-2|TRBV6-6|few
TGTGCCAGCAGTTACTCGACAGGGGATGGTGGCTACACCTTC
CASSYSTGDGGYTF
>TRBD2|TRBJ2-1|TRBV5-1|NA
TGCGCCAGCAGCCCCCGGCGGGAGGGGGAGCAGTTCTTC
CASSPRREGEQFF
>NA|TRBJ1-4|TRBV28|once
TGTGCCAGCGGAGGGTTCGCTAATGAAAAACTGTTTTTT
CASGGFANEKLFF
>NA|TRBJ2-3|TRBV7-9|NA
TGTGCCAGCAGCCTGGACGCGTTTTATTTT
CASSLDAFYF
>NA|TRBJ2-1|TRBV19|NA
TGTGCCAGTAGTATCCCCAGGTACAATGAGCAGTTCTTC
CASSIPRYNEQFF
>TRBD1|TRBJ2-7|TRBV15|NA
TGTGCCACCAGCATGGACAGGGTGGGGGAGCAGTACTTC
CATSMDRVGEQYF
>NA|TRBJ1-1|TRBV27|NA
TGTGCCAGCAGTTTACGGGGAGGGGGGACTGAAGCTTTCTTT
CASSLRGGGTEAFF
>NA|TRBJ2-7|TRBV10-3|few
TGTGCCATCAGAAAATCGGACAAATCGGGGGAGCAGTACTTC
CAIRKSDKSGEQYF
>NA|TRBJ1-5|TRBV28|once
TGTGCCAGCAGTTCTCGCAATCAGCCCCAGCATTTT
CASSSRNQPQHF
>NA|TRBJ1-1|TRBV29-1|NA
TGCAGCGTTGCACGGGCAACTCGGGACACTGAAGCTTTCTTT
CSVARATRDTEAFF
>NA|TRBJ2-1|TRBV6-6|NA
TGTGCCAGCAGAGACCGACAGGCGAGCTACAATGAGCAGTTCTTC
CASRDRQASYNEQFF
>TRBD1|TRBJ2-3|TRBV11-2|NA
TGTGCCAGCAGCTTAAACGAGCCGGGACAGCCGAATTTT
CASSLNEPGQPNF
>TRBD2|TRBJ2-2|TRBV5-1|NA
TGCGCCAGCAGCTTGGCCCCCGGACTAGAGGTGACCGGGGAGCTGTTTTTT
CASSLAPGLEVTGELFF
>NA|TRBJ2-2|TRBV11-2|NA
TGTGCCAGCAGCTTAGTGTGGGAGAGCGGGGAGCTGTTTTTT
CASSLVWESGELFF
>TRBD1|TRBJ1-4|TRBV2|NA
TGTGCCAGCAAGCCGGGACAGGGGATTGAAAAACTGTTTTTT
CASKPGQGIEKLFF
>NA|TRBJ2-1|TRBV11-2|NA
TGTGCCAGCAGCTCGGGTTGGGGGAACAATGAGCAGTTCTTC
CASSSGWGNNEQFF
>NA|TRBJ2-3|TRBV19|NA
TGTGCCAGTGCCGGAAGGGCGAAGACAGATACGCAGTATTTT
CASAGRAKTDTQYF